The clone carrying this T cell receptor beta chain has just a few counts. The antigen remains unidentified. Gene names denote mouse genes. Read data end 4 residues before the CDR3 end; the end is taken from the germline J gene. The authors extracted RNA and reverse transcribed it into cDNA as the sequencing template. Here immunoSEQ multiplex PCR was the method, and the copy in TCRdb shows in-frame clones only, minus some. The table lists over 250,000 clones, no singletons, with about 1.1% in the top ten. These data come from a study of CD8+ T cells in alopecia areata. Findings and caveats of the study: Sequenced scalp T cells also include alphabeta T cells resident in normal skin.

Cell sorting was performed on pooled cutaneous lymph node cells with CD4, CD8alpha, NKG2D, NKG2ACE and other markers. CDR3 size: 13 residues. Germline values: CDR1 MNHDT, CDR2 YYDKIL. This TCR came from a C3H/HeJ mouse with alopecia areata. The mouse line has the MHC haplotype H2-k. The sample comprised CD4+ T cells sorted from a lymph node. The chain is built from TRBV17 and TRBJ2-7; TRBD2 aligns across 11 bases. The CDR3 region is CASSGTGGDEQYF. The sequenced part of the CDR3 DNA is TGTGCTAGCAGTGGGACTGGGGGAGAT.